This T cell receptor beta chain was found in a study of blood T cell repertoires in COVID-19. For the study at large: Both acute and convalescent COVID-19 samples were obtained from the United States, Italy and Spain.

Clones were sequenced by immunoSEQ multiplex PCR, and TCRdb holds only the in-frame ones, with some missing. The sample contains under 200,000 clones, about 86% of which appear only once. V gave up 1 base and J gave up 3 bases, with 7 bases separating them. The V gene's germline CDR1 is SGHAT and CDR2 FQNNGV. The CDR3 contains 15 residues. The sequencing sample was made of PBMCs or T cells enriched from blood (not recorded which). The clonotype originates from a man aged 45 to 65 who had recovered from COVID-19. The V gene is TRBV11-2, the J gene TRBJ1-6; D gene uncertain. The CDR3 DNA is TGTGCCAGCAGCTTAGCCCCGGGCTATAATTCACCCCTCCACTTT. The encoded protein is CASSLAPGYNSPLHF. Complete variable domain (other parts from reference TRBV11-2 and TRBJ1-6): EAGVAQSPRYKIIEKRQSVAFWCNPISGHATLYWYQQILGQGPKLLIQFQNNGVVDDSQLPKDRFSAERLKGVDSTLKIQPAKLEDSAVYLCASSLAPGYNSPLHFGNGTRLTVT.